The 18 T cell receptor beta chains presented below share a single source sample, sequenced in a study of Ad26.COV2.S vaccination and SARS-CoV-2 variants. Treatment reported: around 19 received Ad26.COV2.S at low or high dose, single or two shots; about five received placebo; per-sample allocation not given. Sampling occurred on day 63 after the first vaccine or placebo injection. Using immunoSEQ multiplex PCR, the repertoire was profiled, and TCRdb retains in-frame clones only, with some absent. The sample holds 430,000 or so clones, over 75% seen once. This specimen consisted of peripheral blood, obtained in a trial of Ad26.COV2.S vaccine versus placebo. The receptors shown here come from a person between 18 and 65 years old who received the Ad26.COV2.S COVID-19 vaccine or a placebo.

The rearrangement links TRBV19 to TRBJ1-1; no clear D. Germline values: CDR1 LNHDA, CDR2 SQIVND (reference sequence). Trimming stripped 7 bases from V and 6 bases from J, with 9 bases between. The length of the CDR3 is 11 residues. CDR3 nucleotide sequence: TGTGCCAGTATTGGCCAGCCTGAAGCTTTCTTT. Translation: CASIGQPEAFF.

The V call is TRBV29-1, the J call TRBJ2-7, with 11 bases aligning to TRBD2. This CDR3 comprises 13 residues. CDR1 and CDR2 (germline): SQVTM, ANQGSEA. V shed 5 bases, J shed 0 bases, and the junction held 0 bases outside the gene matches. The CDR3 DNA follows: TGCAGCGTTACTAGCGGGAGCTCCTACGAGCAGTACTTC. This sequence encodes CSVTSGSSYEQYF.

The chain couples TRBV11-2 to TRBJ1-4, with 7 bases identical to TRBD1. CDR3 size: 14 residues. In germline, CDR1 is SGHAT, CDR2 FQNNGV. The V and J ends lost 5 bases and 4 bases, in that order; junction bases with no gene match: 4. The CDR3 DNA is TGTGCCAGCAGCATCCGGGACAGTAATGAAAAACTGTTTTTT. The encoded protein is CASSIRDSNEKLFF.

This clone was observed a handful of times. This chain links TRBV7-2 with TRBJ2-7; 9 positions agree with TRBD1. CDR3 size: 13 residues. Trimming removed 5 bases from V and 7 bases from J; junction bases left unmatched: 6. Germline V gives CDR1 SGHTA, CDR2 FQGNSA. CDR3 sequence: CASSRDRVSEQYF. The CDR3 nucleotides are TGTGCCAGCAGCCGGGACAGGGTGAGTGAGCAGTACTTC.

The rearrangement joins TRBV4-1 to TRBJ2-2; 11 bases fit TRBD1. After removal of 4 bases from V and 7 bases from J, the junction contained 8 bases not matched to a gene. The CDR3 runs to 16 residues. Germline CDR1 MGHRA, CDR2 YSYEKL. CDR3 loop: CASSPVGQGGVGELFF. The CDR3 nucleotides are TGCGCCAGCAGCCCGGTGGGACAGGGGGGAGTCGGGGAGCTGTTTTTT.

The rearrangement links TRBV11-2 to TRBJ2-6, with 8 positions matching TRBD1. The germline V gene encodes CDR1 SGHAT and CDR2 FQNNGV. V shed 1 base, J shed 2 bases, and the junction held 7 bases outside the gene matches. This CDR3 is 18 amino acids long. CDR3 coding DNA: TGTGCCAGCAGCTTAGGCTGGACAGGGCTTCCTGGGGCCAACGTCCTGACTTTC. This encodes CASSLGWTGLPGANVLTF.

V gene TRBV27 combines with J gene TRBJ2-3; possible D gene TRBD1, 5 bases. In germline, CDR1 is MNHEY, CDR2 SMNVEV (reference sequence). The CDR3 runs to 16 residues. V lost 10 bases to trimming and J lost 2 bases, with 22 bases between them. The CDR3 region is CATADTKKGNTDTQYF. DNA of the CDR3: TGTGCCACCGCGGACACGAAAAAGGGAAACACAGATACGCAGTATTTT.

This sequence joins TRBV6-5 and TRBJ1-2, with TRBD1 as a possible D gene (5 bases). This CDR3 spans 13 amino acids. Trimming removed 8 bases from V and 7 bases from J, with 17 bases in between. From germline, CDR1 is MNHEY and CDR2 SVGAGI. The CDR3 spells CASDPGGRPGYTF. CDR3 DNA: TGTGCCAGCGATCCTGGGGGAAGACCTGGCTACACCTTC.

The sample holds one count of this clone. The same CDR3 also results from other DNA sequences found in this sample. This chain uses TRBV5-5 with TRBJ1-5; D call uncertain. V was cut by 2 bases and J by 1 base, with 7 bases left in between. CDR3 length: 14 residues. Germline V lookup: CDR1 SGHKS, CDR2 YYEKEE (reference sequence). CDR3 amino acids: CASSLLESNQPQHF. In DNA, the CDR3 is TGTGCCAGCAGCTTACTGGAGAGCAATCAGCCCCAGCATTTT.

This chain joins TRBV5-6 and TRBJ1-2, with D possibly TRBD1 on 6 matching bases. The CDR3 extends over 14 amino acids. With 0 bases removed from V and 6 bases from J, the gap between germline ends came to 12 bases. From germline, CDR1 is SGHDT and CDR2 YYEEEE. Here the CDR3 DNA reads TGTGCCAGCAGCTTGGGGGGGCAGGATAATGGCTACACCTTC. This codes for CASSLGGQDNGYTF.

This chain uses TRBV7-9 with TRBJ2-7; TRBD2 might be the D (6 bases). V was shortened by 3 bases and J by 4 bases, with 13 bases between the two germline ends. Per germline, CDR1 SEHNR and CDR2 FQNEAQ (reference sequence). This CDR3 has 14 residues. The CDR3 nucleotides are TGTGCCAGCAGCTTCCCCGGAGGGGTGTACGAGCAGTACTTC. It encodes CASSFPGGVYEQYF.

The CDR3 here is CASSPGTGHEQYF. CDR3 nucleotide sequence: TGTGCCAGCTCGCCAGGGACAGGGCACGAGCAGTACTTC. This chain joins TRBV18 and TRBJ2-7, with 9 bases that match TRBD1. The V gene end was trimmed by 6 bases and the J gene end by 5 bases; junction bases not matched to a gene: 5. Germline V gene data show CDR1 as KGHSH and CDR2 as LQKENI. This CDR3 is built from 13 residues.

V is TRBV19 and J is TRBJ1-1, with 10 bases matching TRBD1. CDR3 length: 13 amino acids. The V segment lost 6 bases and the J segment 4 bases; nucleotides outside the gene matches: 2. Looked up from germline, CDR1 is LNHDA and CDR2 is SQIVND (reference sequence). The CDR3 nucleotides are TGTGCCAGTAGGGGGACAGGGGTCACTGAAGCTTTCTTT. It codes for CASRGTGVTEAFF.

CDR3: CASSLKSSGNTGELFF. In nucleotides, the CDR3 is TGTGCCAGCAGCTTAAAATCCAGTGGGAACACCGGGGAGCTGTTTTTT. The rearrangement links TRBV7-3 to TRBJ2-2; D is undetermined. Germline CDR1 and CDR2: SGHTA and FQGTGA. Trimming removed 1 base from V and 1 base from J, with 10 bases in between. The CDR3 extends over 16 amino acids. Filled out from reference TRBV7-3 and TRBJ2-2, the complete variable domain reads GAGVSQTPSNKVTEKGKYVELRCDPISGHTALYWYRQSLGQGPEFLIYFQGTGAADDSGLPNDRFFAVRPEGSVSTLKIQRTERGDSAVYLCASSLKSSGNTGELFFGEGSRLTVL.

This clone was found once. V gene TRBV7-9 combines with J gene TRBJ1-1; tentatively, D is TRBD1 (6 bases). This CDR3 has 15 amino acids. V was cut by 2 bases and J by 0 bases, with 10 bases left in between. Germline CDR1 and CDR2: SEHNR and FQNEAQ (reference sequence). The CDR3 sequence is CASSLKDSMNTEAFF. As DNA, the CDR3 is TGTGCCAGCAGCTTAAAGGACAGCATGAACACTGAAGCTTTCTTT. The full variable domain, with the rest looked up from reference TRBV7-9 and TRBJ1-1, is DTGVSQNPRHKITKRGQNVTFRCDPISEHNRLYWYRQTLGQGPEFLTYFQNEAQLEKSRLLSDRFSAERPKGSFSTLEIQRTEQGDSAMYLCASSLKDSMNTEAFFGQGTRLTVV.

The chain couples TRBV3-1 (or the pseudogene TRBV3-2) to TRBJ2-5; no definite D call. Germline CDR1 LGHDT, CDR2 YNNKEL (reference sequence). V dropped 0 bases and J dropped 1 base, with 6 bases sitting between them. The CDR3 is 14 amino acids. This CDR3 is CASSQDTAQETQYF. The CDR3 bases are TGTGCCAGCAGCCAAGATACGGCCCAAGAGACCCAGTACTTC.

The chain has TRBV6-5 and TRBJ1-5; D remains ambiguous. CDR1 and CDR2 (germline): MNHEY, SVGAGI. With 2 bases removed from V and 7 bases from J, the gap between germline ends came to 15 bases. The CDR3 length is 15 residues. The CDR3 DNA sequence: TGTGCCAGCAGTTACGGTGAAGGGTTCCGGCAGCCCCAGCATTTT. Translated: CASSYGEGFRQPQHF.

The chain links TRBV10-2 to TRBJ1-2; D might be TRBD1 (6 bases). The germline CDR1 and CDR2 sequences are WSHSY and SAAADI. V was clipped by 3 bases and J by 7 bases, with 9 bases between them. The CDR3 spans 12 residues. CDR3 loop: CASSDIGGGYTF. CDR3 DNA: TGCGCCAGCAGTGACATAGGGGGTGGCTACACCTTC.